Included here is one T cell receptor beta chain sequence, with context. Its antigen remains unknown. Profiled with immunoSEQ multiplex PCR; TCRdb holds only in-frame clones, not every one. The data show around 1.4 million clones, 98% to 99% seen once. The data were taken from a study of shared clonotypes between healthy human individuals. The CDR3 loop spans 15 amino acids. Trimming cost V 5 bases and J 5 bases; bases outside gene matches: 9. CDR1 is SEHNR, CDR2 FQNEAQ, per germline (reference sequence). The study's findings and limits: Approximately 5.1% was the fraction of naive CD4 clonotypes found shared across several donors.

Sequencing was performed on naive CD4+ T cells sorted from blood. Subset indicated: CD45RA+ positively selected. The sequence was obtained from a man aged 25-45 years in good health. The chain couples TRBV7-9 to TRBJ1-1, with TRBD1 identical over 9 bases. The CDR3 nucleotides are TGTGCCAGCAGCCCTAGACAGGGGGAAGGGACTGAAGCTTTCTTT. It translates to CASSPRQGEGTEAFF.